Below, 8 T cell receptor beta chains from the same sample are listed, as sequenced in a study of shared clonotypes between healthy human individuals. Sequenced by immunoSEQ multiplex PCR; TCRdb stores in-frame clones only, minus some. The sample records about 2.5 million clones, about 90% being singletons. Sequencing input: naive CD4+ T cells from PBMCs. Specified subset: CD45RA+ positively selected. Source of these receptors: a man aged 18 to 29 in good health. Some clones in this sample may be carry-over from other donors' samples.

With regard to this clone: Other DNA sequences from this sample encode an identical CDR3 as well. The CDR3 DNA is TGTGCCAGCAGCGTAGGAGTAGCGGGAGGAAGCGAGCAGTACTTC. It is translated as CASSVGVAGGSEQYF. The rearrangement uses TRBV9 and TRBJ2-7; 10 bases are shared with TRBD2. The CDR3 is 15 amino acids. Germline CDR1 is SGDLS and CDR2 is YYNGEE. V dropped 0 bases and J dropped 6; count of bases not matched to a gene: 6.

This rearrangement joins TRBV28 to TRBJ1-2, with D unclear. CDR1 MDHEN and CDR2 SYDVKM come from the germline V gene. The CDR3 has 16 residues. V shed 3 bases and J shed 8 bases, with 22 bases lying between them. The CDR3 is CASSFMYFGRVRGYTF. The CDR3 region has the DNA TGTGCCAGCAGTTTTATGTATTTCGGGAGGGTCCGGGGCTACACCTTC.

This clone was counted only a few times. The V call is TRBV12-5, the J call TRBJ1-5; D ambiguous. The V gene's germline CDR1 is LGHNT and CDR2 FRNRAP. This CDR3 spans 12 amino acids. V gave up 6 bases and J gave up 5 bases, with 8 bases separating them. The CDR3 region is CASGLDDQPQHF. Here the CDR3 DNA reads TGTGCTAGTGGACTCGATGATCAGCCCCAGCATTTT. Supplemented by reference TRBV12-5 and TRBJ1-5, the full variable domain reads DARVTQTPRHKVTEMGQEVTMRCQPILGHNTVFWYRQTMMQGLELLAYFRNRAPLDDSGMPKDRFSAEMPDATLATLKIQPSEPRDSAVYFCASGLDDQPQHFGDGTRLSIL.

The rearrangement links TRBV9 to TRBJ2-2; a weak D match, TRBD1 (5 bases). Trimming cost V 4 bases and J 5 bases, with 9 bases left between them. Germline V gene data show CDR1 as SGDLS and CDR2 as YYNGEE. This CDR3 comprises 13 residues. This CDR3 is CASSNRGTGELFF. CDR3 sequence (DNA): TGTGCCAGCAGCAATAGGGGAACCGGGGAGCTGTTTTTT.

This clone was counted once. Other DNA sequences in this specimen translate into the identical CDR3. The chain employs TRBV28 and TRBJ2-7; D possibly corresponds to TRBD2 (6 bases). The germline CDR1 and CDR2 sequences are MDHEN and SYDVKM. V lost 6 bases, J lost 2 bases, and 11 bases lay in between. The CDR3 has 13 residues. The CDR3 coding sequence is TGTGCCAGCAGCCCCGGGGGAGCCTACGAGCAGTACTTC. It specifies CASSPGGAYEQYF.

V is TRBV18 and J is TRBJ1-2, with D tentatively TRBD1 (5 bases). CDR3 size: 15 residues. V was shortened by 1 base and J by 5 bases, with 14 bases between the two germline ends. CDR1 is KGHSH and CDR2 is LQKENI in the germline V gene. Written as DNA, the CDR3 is TGTGCCAGCTCACCACTCACCGGGACCCCATATGGCTACACCTTC. It codes for CASSPLTGTPYGYTF. Based on the CDR3 plus reference TRBV18 and TRBJ1-2, the full variable domain is NAGVMQNPRHLVRRRGQEARLRCSPMKGHSHVYWYRQLPEEGLKFMVYLQKENIIDESGMPKERFSAEFPKEGPSILRIQQVVRGDSAAYFCASSPLTGTPYGYTFGSGTRLTVV.

The chain recombines TRBV19 with TRBJ1-2; D possibly corresponds to TRBD1 (5 bases). The V end lost 5 bases, the J end lost 8 bases, and 21 bases lay between the germline ends. Germline assignment: CDR1 LNHDA and CDR2 SQIVND (reference sequence). This CDR3 has 15 amino acids. This CDR3 is CASSANSGTPEGYTF. The CDR3 DNA reads as TGTGCCAGTAGTGCCAACTCCGGGACCCCAGAGGGCTACACCTTC.

The V and J genes are TRBV19 and TRBJ1-1; tentatively, D is TRBD1 (5 bases). Looked up from germline, CDR1 is LNHDA and CDR2 is SQIVND (reference sequence). The V and J ends lost 3 bases and 2 bases respectively, with 13 bases between them. There are 15 residues in the CDR3. CDR3 sequence: CASSIMGVLNTEAFF. The CDR3 DNA reads as TGTGCCAGTAGTATCATGGGGGTTTTAAACACTGAAGCTTTCTTT.